This TCR beta chain came from a study of T-cell reconstitution after alpha-beta-depleted transplantation in children (dated by TCRdb to the mid-2010s). Some background on the complete study: Using TCR repertoire profiling, the study followed T-cell immune reconstitution in a quantitative way in children after TCRalphabeta/CD19-depleted allogeneic hematopoietic cell transplantation.

CDR1 is given as MDHEN and CDR2 as SYDVKM, both from the germline V gene. Spanning cysteine to phenylalanine, the CDR3 consists of 15 amino acids. Only the CDR3 DNA is retained, 45 bases long and in frame from the first base. At the junction V is shortened by 3 bases and J by 4 bases; bases outside the gene matches: 5. Ten or more counts support this clonotype. What this receptor recognizes is not known. No base quality values were provided; no much bigger clone lies one nucleotide off. The library came from PCR. Reads for this sample came from an Illumina HiSeq 2500. TCR library preparation used molecular barcoding, with unique molecular identifiers applied to normalize quantification of the TCRbeta repertoire. TCRdb redid the processing of the public reads, applying fastp at Q25 and MiXCR, and retained in-frame beta chains. Duplicate CDR3 protein sequences are folded into a single record with the most common DNA and genes. The table for this sample lists around 300,000 distinct CDR3 sequences; 6% to 10% of them were counted only once. The ten largest make up 8.5% to 9.5% of the sample.

This specimen's treatment or condition label, interpreted: allogeneic hematopoietic cell transplantation with graft depleted of TCRalphabeta T cells and CD19 B cells. TCRalphabeta/CD19-depleted allogeneic hematopoietic cell grafts were given to the transplant recipients, all of whom were children. Broad study findings and their caveats: The frequencies of hyperexpanded clones fell over the following months, and after one year, T-cell counts and TCRbeta diversity were mostly attributed to newly produced T cells. The high TCRbeta diversity at day 60 in some patients was ascribed to recipient T cells and intrathymic progenitors that had survived conditioning. Apparently early alphabetaT-cell count recovery about two months after transplant reportedly relied on only several hundred rapidly expanded clones derived from non-depleted graft cells.

The clonotype originates from a female patient between 2 and 15 years old who had a stem cell transplant for Fanconi anemia, so the T cells may come from the graft donor. Source: peripheral blood, taken 360 days after TCRalphabeta/CD19-depleted stem cell transplant. The rearranged chain carries TRBV28 and TRBJ2-1, with 8 bases in between that match TRBD1. The CDR3 is CASSFSGGAYNEQFF. Here is the DNA: TGTGCCAGCAGTTTTTCAGGGGGCGCGTACAATGAGCAGTTCTTC.